This entry concerns a single TCR beta chain. This entry comes from a study of blood T cell repertoires in COVID-19. Study summary: Samples of COVID-19 (acute and convalescent) were obtained from the United States, Italy and Spain. Sample material is recorded as cDNA or gDNA derived from T cells, B-cell-depleted T cells, or PBMCs.

Per germline, CDR1 LGHDT and CDR2 YNNKEL (reference sequence). V lost 1 base and J lost 7, with 14 bases in between. The CDR3 consists of 16 residues. Patients at the Seattle site were enrolled during active infection and followed longitudinally. Original processing notes: Reference gene primer amplification in the assay estimated nucleated cell counts. The data were produced by immunoSEQ multiplex PCR, yet TCRdb's version contains in-frame clones alone and is incomplete. V and J calls and clone size come straight from that table; D and trimming were deduced from the DNA. This table has 440,000 or so clones, approximately 89% appearing once.

The origin of this receptor is a woman in her thirties or forties with COVID-19, enrolled during active disease. Specimen: peripheral blood. This rearrangement joins TRBV3-1 (or the pseudogene TRBV3-2) to TRBJ1-6; tentatively, D is TRBD1 (5 bases). DNA for the CDR3: TGTGCCAGCAGCCAAGGGGGGGGGAGAAGGAATTCACCCCTCCACTTT. Encoded protein: CASSQGGGRRNSPLHF.